This T cell receptor (beta chain) was profiled in a study of blood T cell repertoires in COVID-19. CDR1 and CDR2 (germline): SGHAT, FQNNGV. Trimming removed 5 bases from V and 1 base from J; junction bases left unmatched: 7. The CDR3 is made up of 15 amino acids. TCRdb's copy holds only in-frame clones and misses some; the assay was immunoSEQ multiplex PCR. The sample records nearly 350,000 clones, around four fifths being singletons. The sequence was collected from a man younger than 40 with active or convalescent COVID-19. The sample consisted of peripheral blood. The chain is built from TRBV11-2 and TRBJ2-7, with 8 bases fitting TRBD2. The CDR3 DNA reads TGTGCCAGCAGCCCGGGACTAGGCCCGTCCTACGAGCAGTACTTC. This encodes CASSPGLGPSYEQYF. Using reference TRBV11-2 and TRBJ2-7 for the parts outside the CDR3, the full variable domain is EAGVAQSPRYKIIEKRQSVAFWCNPISGHATLYWYQQILGQGPKLLIQFQNNGVVDDSQLPKDRFSAERLKGVDSTLKIQPAKLEDSAVYLCASSPGLGPSYEQYFGPGTRLTVT.